This entry lists 25 T cell receptor beta chains sequenced from one sample in a study of T cell changes during pregnancy in multiple sclerosis (dated by TCRdb to 2018 to 2020). The library relied on the immunoSEQ multiplex PCR assay. This is the immuneACCESS table as TCRdb keeps it, with only in-frame sequences that have V and J called. A part of the clones is gone; compared with another copy, unresolved V genes explain less than half, and the rest is unexplained. For this sample there are fewer than 40,000 clones; 90% appear just once. Around 12% of the sample rests with the top ten. This sample comprised CD8+ T cells from peripheral blood mononuclear cells, obtained in the first trimester of pregnancy. All receptors come from a female donor with multiple sclerosis, enrolled in a pregnancy study.

This chain links TRBV6-5 with TRBJ2-7; TRBD1 agrees at 7 bases. There are 13 residues in the CDR3. V dropped 7 bases and J dropped 2; count of bases not matched to a gene: 5. Germline assignment: CDR1 MNHEY and CDR2 SVGAGI. The CDR3 reads CASKYRGTYEQYF. The DNA of the CDR3 is TGTGCCAGCAAGTACAGGGGAACCTACGAGCAGTACTTC.

The V gene is TRBV5-6, the J gene TRBJ2-7; D ambiguous. The germline V gene encodes CDR1 SGHDT and CDR2 YYEEEE. The V gene lost 2 bases and the J gene lost 3 bases, with 3 bases spanning the gap. The CDR3 is 11 amino acids. Here the CDR3 reads CASSFNYEQYF. As DNA, the CDR3 is TGTGCCAGCAGCTTCAACTACGAGCAGTACTTC.

This rearrangement joins TRBV27 to TRBJ1-6; tentative D call: TRBD1 (6 bases). With 0 bases removed from V and 10 bases from J, the gap between germline ends came to 7 bases. Germline loops: CDR1 MNHEY, CDR2 SMNVEV (reference sequence). This CDR3 is 13 amino acids long. The CDR3 DNA sequence: TGTGCCAGCAGTTTATCAGGGGGATCACCCCTCCACTTT. It specifies CASSLSGGSPLHF.

J is TRBJ1-1 and V is TRBV2; the D gene is possibly TRBD1 (6 bases). Germline values: CDR1 SNHLY, CDR2 FYNNEI. CDR3 length: 13 amino acids. V lost 5 bases to trimming and J lost 11 bases, with 18 bases between them. The CDR3 loop reads CASSPGAAGAAFF. DNA for the CDR3: TGTGCCAGCAGTCCAGGGGCAGCCGGTGCGGCTTTCTTT.

The chain uses TRBV2 and TRBJ2-3; tentative D call: TRBD2 (7 bases). The CDR3 sequence is 16 residues long. Per germline, CDR1 SNHLY and CDR2 FYNNEI. Trimming took off 5 bases at V and 0 bases at J, with 15 bases between the two ends. CDR3 DNA sequence: TGTGCCAGCAGTTGGGGGCTAGCGGCTAGCACAGATACGCAGTATTTT. Translated: CASSWGLAASTDTQYF.

V gene TRBV7-3 combines with J gene TRBJ2-2; possible D gene TRBD2, 7 bases. Germline assignment: CDR1 SGHTA and CDR2 FQGTGA. V was trimmed by 3 bases and J by 10 bases, leaving 15 bases between them. This CDR3 region has 14 residues. CDR3 nucleotide sequence: TGTGCCAGCAGCTTCTTGGGGGGGCCCTCGGAGCTGTTTTTT. Translated: CASSFLGGPSELFF.

This clone was counted once. The rearrangement joins TRBV27 to TRBJ1-2; 9 nucleotides align to TRBD1. The J segment lost 5 bases and the V segment lost 0 bases, leaving 13 bases of the junction unmatched. The CDR3 extends over 18 amino acids. The V gene's germline CDR1 is MNHEY and CDR2 SMNVEV (reference sequence). This CDR3 is CASSLSGTGSHPRYGYTF. The CDR3, as DNA: TGTGCCAGCAGTTTATCGGGGACAGGGTCCCACCCTAGGTATGGCTACACCTTC.

This chain links TRBV29-1 with TRBJ2-1, with D perhaps TRBD2 (7 bases). Trimming removed 4 bases from V and 3 bases from J, with 28 bases in between. The CDR3 length is 19 residues. Germline V gives CDR1 SQVTM, CDR2 ANQGSEA. CDR3 nucleotides: TGCAGCGTTGTACGCGATCAACAGGGTTCAGCGGGACTCTACAATGAGCAGTTCTTC. It codes for CSVVRDQQGSAGLYNEQFF.

This clone appeared a single time. The CDR3 protein is CASSPGQGWEKLFF. CDR3 sequence (DNA): TGTGCCAGCAGCCCTGGACAGGGGTGGGAAAAACTGTTTTTT. The J gene is TRBJ1-4, the V gene TRBV7-9; 9 bases fit TRBD1. CDR3 length: 14 residues. Per germline, CDR1 SEHNR and CDR2 FQNEAQ (reference sequence). Germline trimming cut 5 bases from V and 8 bases from J; bases unmatched to any gene: 6.

There are many counts of this clone. The chain recombines TRBV27 with TRBJ1-5, with a tentative D call TRBD1 (5 bases). Germline CDR1 reads MNHEY; CDR2 reads SMNVEV (reference sequence). V was trimmed by 6 bases and J by 0 bases, leaving 12 bases between them. The CDR3 is 15 amino acids. The CDR3 is CASRKGGDSNQPQHF. The CDR3 DNA sequence: TGTGCCAGCAGAAAGGGAGGGGATAGCAATCAGCCCCAGCATTTT.

This chain joins TRBV7-8 and TRBJ2-7, with unresolved D. V lost 6 bases, J lost 0 bases, and 21 bases lay in between. Germline V gene lookup returns CDR1 SGHVS and CDR2 FQNEAQ. CDR3 length: 17 amino acids. The CDR3 sequence: CASRPSLVSRRSYEQYF. The CDR3 DNA reads TGTGCCAGCAGGCCAAGCCTTGTTAGCCGGCGCTCCTACGAGCAGTACTTC.

This clone occurred once. The J gene is TRBJ2-7, the V gene TRBV5-6, with 7 bases aligning to TRBD2. The J segment lost 3 bases and the V segment lost 0 bases, leaving 12 bases of the junction unmatched. The CDR3 spans 17 residues. Germline V gene lookup returns CDR1 SGHDT and CDR2 YYEEEE. In DNA, the CDR3 is TGTGCCAGCAGCTTGGAGGCAGCGGGCGGGAGAGTCTACGAGCAGTACTTC. Encoded protein: CASSLEAAGGRVYEQYF.

This clone appeared once. The V gene is TRBV4-2, the J gene TRBJ2-7, with TRBD2 identical over 8 bases. Trimming took 3 bases from V and 6 from J; bases not matched to a gene: 7. Germline V CDR1 and CDR2: LGHNA, YNFKEQ. The CDR3 covers 14 residues. Here the CDR3 reads CASSQGLVNGEQYF. The DNA of the CDR3 is TGTGCCAGCAGCCAGGGACTAGTGAATGGCGAGCAGTACTTC.

The V call is TRBV27, the J call TRBJ2-7, with 7 bases lining up with TRBD1. The CDR3 length is 14 residues. Trimming at V came to 2 bases and at J to 3 bases, leaving 4 bases not matched to a gene. The germline CDR1 and CDR2 sequences are MNHEY and SMNVEV (reference sequence). The CDR3 nucleotides read TGTGCCAGCAGTTTAACGGGACAGCACTACGAGCAGTACTTC. It encodes CASSLTGQHYEQYF.

J is TRBJ2-1 and V is TRBV4-2; unclear D gene. The CDR3 is made up of 14 amino acids. The V end was cut by 1 base, the J end by 5 bases, with 9 bases between. Per germline, CDR1 LGHNA and CDR2 YNFKEQ. DNA of the CDR3: TGTGCCAGCAGCCAAGGAGGAGTGAACAATGAGCAGTTCTTC. The encoded protein is CASSQGGVNNEQFF.

The chain uses TRBV6-5 and TRBJ2-7; 8 nucleotides agree with TRBD1. J was trimmed by 2 bases and V by 1 base; bases with no gene match: 4. The germline V gene encodes CDR1 MNHEY and CDR2 SVGAGI. The CDR3 runs 15 residues. The CDR3 here is CASSYWKGQAYEQYF. As DNA, the CDR3 is TGTGCCAGCAGTTACTGGAAGGGACAGGCCTACGAGCAGTACTTC.

The rearrangement links TRBV9 to TRBJ2-5; a possible D gene is TRBD2 (6 bases). The V gene's germline CDR1 is SGDLS and CDR2 YYNGEE. The CDR3 length is 16 residues. V was clipped by 1 base and J by 4 bases, with 17 bases between them. The CDR3 DNA reads as TGTGCCAGCAGCGTAAGCGGGCGGGGCGACGGAGAGACCCAGTACTTC. It specifies CASSVSGRGDGETQYF.

The gene calls are TRBV19 and TRBJ2-7; 8 bases map to TRBD1. Germline CDR1 reads LNHDA; CDR2 reads SQIVND (reference sequence). The CDR3 extends over 15 amino acids. V lost 3 bases, J lost 4 bases, and 8 bases stayed unmatched. Here the CDR3 reads CASSMTTGVGYEQYF. DNA of the CDR3: TGTGCCAGTAGTATGACGACAGGGGTCGGTTACGAGCAGTACTTC.

The chain has TRBV6-5 and TRBJ1-1; 7 bases are shared with TRBD1. V gave up 8 bases and J gave up 8 bases; unmatched junction bases: 11. The CDR3 contains 13 residues. Germline V CDR1 and CDR2: MNHEY, SVGAGI. CDR3 region: CASRQGPLAEAFF. In DNA, the CDR3 is TGTGCCAGCCGACAGGGTCCATTAGCCGAAGCTTTCTTT.

V and J are TRBV2 and TRBJ2-7, with D unclear. Trimming cost V 7 bases and J 7 bases, with 17 bases left between them. Germline loops: CDR1 SNHLY, CDR2 FYNNEI. The CDR3 covers 13 residues. CDR3 amino acids: CASTQVAAWEQYF. CDR3 nucleotide sequence: TGTGCCAGCACGCAGGTGGCAGCTTGGGAGCAGTACTTC.

The chain couples TRBV5-1 to TRBJ1-2; TRBD1 aligns across 7 bases. CDR1 SGHRS and CDR2 YFSETQ come from the germline V gene. The trim removed 0 bases at V and 4 bases at J, leaving 6 bases unmatched. The CDR3 is 15 residues long. The CDR3 loop reads CASSLAEGAGYGYTF. The CDR3 region has the DNA TGCGCCAGCAGCTTGGCAGAGGGGGCTGGCTATGGCTACACCTTC.

V and J are TRBV5-6 and TRBJ2-7; 7 bases align to TRBD2. The CDR3 contains 12 residues. Looked up from germline, CDR1 is SGHDT and CDR2 is YYEEEE. The trim removed 1 base at V and 9 bases at J, leaving 4 bases unmatched. CDR3 nucleotides: TGTGCCAGCAGCTTGTGGGGGGGTGGGCAGTACTTC. Translating gives CASSLWGGGQYF.

V and J are TRBV13 and TRBJ1-2; 12 nucleotides line up with TRBD1. Germline loops: CDR1 PRHDT, CDR2 FYEKMQ (reference sequence). V lost 4 bases, J lost 4 bases, and 7 bases stayed unmatched. This CDR3 spans 16 amino acids. CDR3 in DNA: TGTGCCAGCAGCTCGGCCGGGACAGGGGGCGTCTATGGCTACACCTTC. This gives the protein CASSSAGTGGVYGYTF. Filled out from reference TRBV13 and TRBJ1-2, the complete variable domain reads AAGVIQSPRHLIKEKRETATLKCYPIPRHDTVYWYQQGPGQDPQFLISFYEKMQSDKGSIPDRFSAQQFSDYHSELNMSSLELGDSALYFCASSSAGTGGVYGYTFGSGTRLTVV.

This chain links TRBV15 with TRBJ2-7; 7 nucleotides agree with TRBD2. Germline V gene sequence: CDR1 LNHNV, CDR2 YYDKDF (reference sequence). CDR3 length: 15 residues. The J segment lost 3 bases and the V segment lost 0 bases, leaving 5 bases of the junction unmatched. The CDR3 nucleotides are TGTGCCACCAGCAGAGATTGGGGGGGAGTCTACGAGCAGTACTTC. Encoded protein: CATSRDWGGVYEQYF.

The V gene is TRBV7-9, the J gene TRBJ2-4, with TRBD2 matching 14 bases. The germline CDR1 and CDR2 sequences are SEHNR and FQNEAQ (reference sequence). V dropped 3 bases and J dropped 3; count of bases not matched to a gene: 7. This CDR3 contains 18 residues. CDR3: CASSFKGLAGVYKNIQYF. As DNA, the CDR3 is TGTGCCAGCAGCTTTAAGGGACTAGCGGGGGTATACAAAAACATTCAGTACTTC.